Listed below are T cell receptor beta chains from one sample, sequenced in a study of cytomegalovirus exposure and HLA in healthy donors. TCRdb's copy holds only in-frame clones and misses some; the assay was immunoSEQ multiplex PCR. The sample has 140,000 to 150,000 clones; 75% to 85% are singletons. The material sequenced was PBMCs. The receptors stem from a man aged 40-49 years in good health and CMV-seronegative. Each CDR3 is given without its conserved first and last residue. The D gene is left open where the match is weak. Expanded clones are given a class, and other clones once, few, many or no size at all.

j_call	clone_size	v_call	d_call	cdr3_aa
TRBJ1-4	once	TRBV27	NA	ASSLLFPSGRANEKLF
NA	NA	TRBV6-5	TRBD2	ASKPAGAFYEQY
TRBJ1-2	NA	TRBV19	NA	ASSIQTGLNYGYT
TRBJ1-6	few	TRBV10-1	TRBD1	ASSEQGARSPLH
TRBJ1-5	NA	TRBV4-3	NA	ASSLSGNNQPQH
TRBJ1-2	NA	TRBV28	TRBD1	ASSAGGDYGYT
TRBJ1-1	NA	TRBV5-1	TRBD1	ASSFEVGQAEAF
TRBJ1-1	NA	TRBV12-1	NA	ASSFADEGRLNLNTEAF
TRBJ1-2	NA	TRBV19	NA	ASSGHLVYGYT
TRBJ1-2	once	TRBV6-1	TRBD1	ASTYWTGEIGYT
TRBJ1-4	few	TRBV4-3	TRBD1	ASSQPSDRDELF
TRBJ1-2	few	TRBV6-5	NA	ASSYFADTRRYGYT
TRBJ2-1	few	TRBV6-5	NA	ASSGRPSYNEQF
TRBJ1-6	NA	TRBV2	NA	ASSEAHENSPLH
TRBJ1-4	NA	TRBV5-1	NA	ASSLAGSNEKLF
TRBJ1-1	NA	TRBV7-3	NA	ASSSTPGTEAF
TRBJ1-6	NA	TRBV7-9	NA	ASSKLEGRNSPLH
TRBJ2-3	few	TRBV5-1	TRBD1	ASSVYRGPQY
TRBJ2-1	NA	TRBV7-9	NA	ASSRQAEQF
TRBJ1-1	NA	TRBV19	TRBD1	ASSVLIDRGNTEAF
TRBJ1-6	NA	TRBV7-2	NA	ASSPGGVSYSPLH
TRBJ2-1	NA	TRBV18	TRBD1	ASSLGQDNEQF
TRBJ2-5	NA	TRBV28	TRBD2	ASSSPKGGETQY
TRBJ2-3	NA	TRBV30	NA	AWSGTGSRTDTQY
TRBJ1-2	NA	TRBV25-1	NA	ASSERLTPYGYT
TRBJ2-3	NA	TRBV28	TRBD1	ASGGTGGFRTDTQY
TRBJ1-1	once	TRBV18	NA	ASSPSPGMNTEAF
TRBJ1-2	NA	TRBV27	TRBD1	ASSLTGDYGYT
TRBJ1-1	NA	TRBV18	NA	ASSFLSHTEAF
TRBJ2-7	NA	TRBV5-1	TRBD2	ASSPRTSGVYEQY
TRBJ1-2	NA	TRBV9	NA	ASSVEGRGAGGYT
TRBJ2-5	few	TRBV4-1	TRBD1	ASSPYRQGPETQY
TRBJ2-2	NA	TRBV7-2	TRBD1	ASSLGGTGTGELF
TRBJ2-6	few	TRBV19	NA	ASSIEAAAGANVLT
TRBJ2-7	NA	TRBV6-5	TRBD2	ASSYSGGGATYEQY
TRBJ1-2	NA	TRBV16	NA	ASSPRPGSGGYT
TRBJ1-1	NA	TRBV14	NA	ASSQSLEWPNTEAF
TRBJ2-6	NA	TRBV5-1	TRBD2	ASSLGGGTSGANVLT
TRBJ1-2	NA	TRBV6-1	NA	ASSRKDSNYGYT
TRBJ2-5	NA	TRBV5-6	TRBD1	ASSPTGVETQY
TRBJ1-6	NA	TRBV10-2	TRBD1	ASSETGDTTPLH
TRBJ1-5	NA	TRBV10-3	TRBD1	AISEGAGQGSQPQH
TRBJ1-2	NA	TRBV25-1	TRBD1	ASSDASPGQGYYGYT
TRBJ1-2	NA	TRBV5-1	NA	ASSLAGYGYT
TRBJ2-2	NA	TRBV6-1	NA	ASSELQARTGELF
TRBJ2-5	NA	TRBV9	NA	ASSGTDSSRETQY
TRBJ1-1	NA	TRBV7-6	NA	ASSLAGSSEAF
TRBJ1-5	NA	TRBV28	NA	ASRLGRNNQPQH
TRBJ2-1	NA	TRBV6-5	TRBD2	ASSYSKLADNEQF
TRBJ2-1	NA	TRBV6-5	NA	ASSSTRHYNEQF
TRBJ1-1	few	TRBV25-1	TRBD1	ASSRTGRGTEAF
TRBJ1-2	many	TRBV28	NA	ASSLPDSYYGYT